This T cell receptor beta chain was captured in a study of cytomegalovirus exposure and HLA in healthy donors. Between the trimmed V and J ends, which lost 8 bases and 0 bases, there was a span of 14 bases. Per germline, CDR1 ENHRY and CDR2 SYGVKD. The CDR3 is 14 residues long. This clone was seen a few times. Only in-frame clones appear in the TCRdb table, and some are missing; sequencing was by immunoSEQ multiplex PCR. The sample lists around 140,000 clones, around 93% occurring once. The rearrangement joins TRBV10-3 to TRBJ2-7; the D is unclear. Source material: PBMCs. This sequence was found in a man aged 18 to 30 in good health and CMV-seropositive. The CDR3 DNA follows: TGTGCCATCGCCCCGGGTTTTAGCTCCTACGAGCAGTACTTC. This encodes CAIAPGFSSYEQYF.